A single sample is the source of the 24 T cell receptor beta chains below, sequenced in a study of shared clonotypes between healthy human individuals. This table comes from immunoSEQ multiplex PCR, and its TCRdb copy is limited to in-frame clones, with some not included. This table has under 600,000 clones, around 76% appearing once. The sample was PBMCs. The receptors come from a woman aged 40 to 50 in good health. Some clones in this sample may be carry-over from other donors' samples.

The chain carries TRBV9 and TRBJ2-5, with D possibly being TRBD1 (6 bases). V was cut by 2 bases and J by 2 bases, with 7 bases left in between. The germline gives CDR1 SGDLS, CDR2 YYNGEE. CDR3 length: 13 amino acids. Here the CDR3 DNA reads TGTGCCAGCAGCGTTAGGGGGCAAGAGACCCAGTACTTC. As protein: CASSVRGQETQYF.

In its sample, this clone was seen a few times. The chain uses TRBV10-3 and TRBJ1-5, with 7 positions matching TRBD1. Germline assignment: CDR1 ENHRY and CDR2 SYGVKD. The CDR3 is 14 residues long. V lost 10 bases and J lost 6; bases outside the gene matches: 12. CDR3 in DNA: TGTGCCACCGGAAGGCAGGGGGGGAGTCAGCCCCAGCATTTT. Translated: CATGRQGGSQPQHF.

This rearrangement joins TRBV9 to TRBJ1-2; TRBD1 is a possible D gene (5 bases). Trimming took 0 bases from V and 4 from J, leaving 13 bases between them. Germline V gene data show CDR1 as SGDLS and CDR2 as YYNGEE. The length of the CDR3 is 15 residues. CDR3 DNA: TGTGCCAGCAGCGTAGGCGGGGCTGTGGGCTATGGCTACACCTTC. It is translated as CASSVGGAVGYGYTF.

In its sample, this clone was seen once. The chain has TRBV11-2 and TRBJ2-1, with 7 nucleotides matching TRBD2. The germline CDR1 and CDR2 sequences are SGHAT and FQNNGV. This CDR3 has 14 residues. Trimming at V came to 5 bases and at J to 5 bases, leaving 6 bases not matched to a gene. Here the CDR3 reads CASSATSVNNEQFF. CDR3 DNA sequence: TGTGCCAGCAGCGCAACTAGCGTAAACAATGAGCAGTTCTTC.

This clone was detected a few times. Additional DNA sequences in this sample encode the identical CDR3. The chain couples TRBV5-4 to TRBJ2-7, with 13 bases identical to TRBD2. V was pared by 2 bases and J by 4 bases, with 6 bases of the junction left unmatched. The CDR3 runs to 16 residues. The germline gives CDR1 SGHNT, CDR2 YYREEE (reference sequence). DNA for the CDR3: TGTGCCAGCAGCTTCGGAGGGACTAGCGGGACGTACGAGCAGTACTTC. This encodes CASSFGGTSGTYEQYF.

This chain's CDR3 is CATSRELWSGYTF. The DNA for the CDR3 is TGTGCCACCAGCAGAGAACTATGGTCGGGCTACACCTTC. The V gene is TRBV15, the J gene TRBJ1-2, with no clear D. Germline assignment: CDR1 LNHNV and CDR2 YYDKDF (reference sequence). The CDR3 length is 13 residues. The V and J ends lost 0 bases and 8 bases respectively, with 10 bases between them.

J is TRBJ2-1 and V is TRBV5-1, with TRBD2 matching over 8 bases. This CDR3 contains 13 residues. Germline CDR1 SGHRS, CDR2 YFSETQ. Losses at the gene ends were 3 bases for V and 9 bases for J; bases not matched to a gene: 5. In nucleotides, the CDR3 is TGCGCCAGCAGCTCAGCGGGAGTGGGTGAGCAGTTCTTC. The encoded protein is CASSSAGVGEQFF.

This chain links TRBV13 with TRBJ1-1; D might be TRBD1 (6 bases). The CDR3 is 16 residues long. Germline V gives CDR1 PRHDT, CDR2 FYEKMQ (reference sequence). V lost 4 bases to trimming and J lost 7 bases, with 22 bases between them. The CDR3 loop reads CASSYTTGSARVEAFF. CDR3 nucleotides: TGTGCCAGCAGCTATACGACAGGTTCTGCAAGAGTTGAAGCTTTCTTT.

As concerns this clone: This may stem from a read error, because a much larger clone lies one nucleotide away. The chain employs TRBV30 and TRBJ2-5, with D perhaps TRBD2 (5 bases). Deletions cut 1 base from V and 9 bases from J, with 15 bases between. Germline CDR1 and CDR2: GTSNPN and SVGIG (reference sequence). CDR3 length: 13 amino acids. CDR3 nucleotide sequence: TGTGCCTGGAGTGATTTAGATAAGGAGGCCCAGTACTTC. Its translation is CAWSDLDKEAQYF.

The V gene is TRBV28, the J gene TRBJ2-3, with TRBD1 as a possible D gene (6 bases). Germline lookup yields CDR1 MDHEN and CDR2 SYDVKM. V was pared by 5 bases and J by 0 bases, with 9 bases between. CDR3 length: 14 amino acids. CDR3 in amino acids: CASSLGQSTDTQYF. CDR3 coding DNA: TGTGCCAGCAGTCTCGGACAGAGCACAGATACGCAGTATTTT.

This chain uses TRBV7-2 with TRBJ2-7; D is unclear. CDR3 length: 16 amino acids. CDR1 SGHTA and CDR2 FQGNSA come from the germline V gene. Trimming stripped 1 base from V and 6 bases from J, with 19 bases between. The CDR3 sequence: CASSLELSYGFPEQYF. The CDR3, as DNA: TGTGCCAGCAGCTTAGAGCTAAGCTACGGGTTTCCCGAGCAGTACTTC.

This clone was seen a handful of times. This sample includes further DNA sequences coding for the same CDR3. This chain joins TRBV7-3 and TRBJ2-1; either TRBD1 or TRBD2 may supply D (5 bases each). V shed 4 bases and J shed 5 bases, with 9 bases lying between them. Germline CDR1 reads SGHTA; CDR2 reads FQGTGA. This CDR3 has 13 amino acids. The CDR3 DNA follows: TGTGCCAGCAGCTCGGGACCAAACAATGAGCAGTTCTTC. Protein: CASSSGPNNEQFF. Complete variable domain (other parts from reference TRBV7-3 and TRBJ2-1): GAGVSQTPSNKVTEKGKYVELRCDPISGHTALYWYRQSLGQGPEFLIYFQGTGAADDSGLPNDRFFAVRPEGSVSTLKIQRTERGDSAVYLCASSSGPNNEQFFGPGTRLTVL.

The rearrangement joins TRBV7-9 to TRBJ2-7; 9 bases align to TRBD2. The length of the CDR3 is 16 residues. J was trimmed by 2 bases and V by 5 bases; bases with no gene match: 10. Germline V gene lookup returns CDR1 SEHNR and CDR2 FQNEAQ (reference sequence). CDR3 sequence reads: CASSPKTGTSPYEQYF. The CDR3 DNA follows: TGTGCCAGCAGCCCAAAAACCGGGACTAGCCCCTACGAGCAGTACTTC.

This clone was recorded many times. The CDR3 DNA follows: TGTGCCAGCATGAGACAGCTTGGCTATGGCTACACCTTC. It specifies CASMRQLGYGYTF. The rearrangement uses TRBV6-1 and TRBJ1-2; TRBD1 is a possible D gene (5 bases). The CDR3 contains 13 residues. Per germline, CDR1 MNHNS and CDR2 SASEGT. Trimming shortened V by 7 bases and J by 4 bases, and 13 bases separated the two germline ends.

The gene calls are TRBV28 and TRBJ1-5; 7 bases map to TRBD1. Germline-derived CDR1 and CDR2 are MDHEN and SYDVKM. This CDR3 is built from 15 residues. Losses at the gene ends were 5 bases for V and 5 bases for J; bases not matched to a gene: 9. The CDR3 reads CASSLPDRVDQPQHF. CDR3 nucleotides: TGTGCCAGCAGTCTACCTGACAGGGTGGATCAGCCCCAGCATTTT. Drawing the rest from reference TRBV28 and TRBJ1-5, the complete variable domain is DVKVTQSSRYLVKRTGEKVFLECVQDMDHENMFWYRQDPGLGLRLIYFSYDVKMKEKGDIPEGYSVSREKKERFSLILESASTNQTSMYLCASSLPDRVDQPQHFGDGTRLSIL.

J is TRBJ2-7 and V is TRBV18; the D is unclear. Trimming removed 4 bases from V and 2 bases from J, with 6 bases in between. The CDR3 totals 12 residues. CDR1 is KGHSH, CDR2 LQKENI, per germline. The chain's CDR3 is CASSRSPYEQYF. CDR3 nucleotides: TGTGCCAGCTCACGTTCTCCCTACGAGCAGTACTTC.

Regarding this clone: Other DNA sequences from this sample encode an identical CDR3 as well. This chain uses TRBV9 with TRBJ2-1, with 9 bases aligning to TRBD2. From germline, CDR1 is SGDLS and CDR2 YYNGEE. Unmatched junction bases numbered 5, after V lost 0 bases and J lost 4 bases. The CDR3 runs 16 residues. The CDR3 region is CASSVEGLAGYNEQFF. CDR3 sequence (DNA): TGTGCCAGCAGCGTAGAGGGGCTAGCGGGGTACAATGAGCAGTTCTTC.

The chain is built from TRBV6-5 and TRBJ2-7; D gene unclear. The CDR3 has 15 amino acids. Germline V gene data show CDR1 as MNHEY and CDR2 as SVGAGI. The V end was cut by 5 bases, the J end by 1 base, with 15 bases between. In DNA, the CDR3 is TGTGCCAGCAGTAGAACAGAAGAAATTTCCTACGAGCAGTACTTC. Its protein is CASSRTEEISYEQYF.

In this sample, this clone turned up once. The chain carries TRBV28 and TRBJ1-1; D remains ambiguous. CDR1 is MDHEN, CDR2 SYDVKM, per germline. V was cut by 5 bases and J by 5 bases, with 15 bases left in between. The CDR3 loop spans 14 amino acids. CDR3 protein: CASSPSGGWTEAFF. Written as DNA, the CDR3 is TGTGCCAGCAGTCCCAGTGGAGGGTGGACTGAAGCTTTCTTT.

J is TRBJ2-5 and V is TRBV7-2; D uncertain. Germline V gives CDR1 SGHTA, CDR2 FQGNSA. The ends were cut back, 4 bases at V and 1 base at J, with 7 bases in the middle. The CDR3 runs to 13 residues. This CDR3 reads CASSYGVQETQYF. Written as DNA, the CDR3 is TGTGCCAGCAGCTATGGGGTCCAAGAGACCCAGTACTTC.

This clone appeared a few times. This sequence joins TRBV7-2 and TRBJ1-5; D unresolved. This CDR3 has 13 amino acids. V was cut by 5 bases and J by 5 bases, with 10 bases left in between. Germline assignment: CDR1 SGHTA and CDR2 FQGNSA. The DNA for the CDR3 is TGTGCCAGCAGCAAGGATCAGGATCAGCCCCAGCATTTT. Translating gives CASSKDQDQPQHF.

The chain couples TRBV29-1 to TRBJ2-5, with a possible D match to TRBD2 (7 bases). Germline assignment: CDR1 SQVTM and CDR2 ANQGSEA. V lost 2 bases to trimming and J lost 4 bases, with 17 bases between them. This CDR3 has 15 amino acids. The CDR3 DNA follows: TGCAGCGTTGAACCCCATCCCGGGGGGCGAGAGACCCAGTACTTC. Translating gives CSVEPHPGGRETQYF.

The chain employs TRBV6-1 and TRBJ2-2; D not certain. Trimming pared 0 bases from V and 3 bases from J, leaving 11 bases between. The germline gives CDR1 MNHNS, CDR2 SASEGT. This CDR3 spans 16 amino acids. The CDR3 loop reads CASSEAAGGDTGELFF. The DNA of the CDR3 is TGTGCCAGCAGTGAAGCGGCAGGTGGTGACACCGGGGAGCTGTTTTTT.

The chain has TRBV5-1 and TRBJ2-1; TRBD2 agrees at 12 bases. This CDR3 comprises 16 residues. Germline loops: CDR1 SGHRS, CDR2 YFSETQ. Germline trimming cut 4 bases from V and 6 bases from J; bases unmatched to any gene: 8. This CDR3 reads CASSLTGTSGFNEQFF. The CDR3 DNA is TGCGCCAGCAGCCTCACCGGGACTAGCGGGTTCAATGAGCAGTTCTTC.